This is a list of T cell receptor beta chains from one sample in a study of OX40 agonist ivuxolimab in advanced cancers. The assay was immunoSEQ multiplex PCR, and TCRdb's table has in-frame clones only and misses some. The table records around 69,000 clones, 84% of them present only once. The specimen comprised CD4+ or CD8+ T cells sorted from blood, sampled in a trial of the OX40 agonist ivuxolimab. The source of these receptors is an adult with an advanced solid tumor such as melanoma, head and neck, liver or kidney cancer. The CDR3 runs from the conserved cysteine through the conserved F or W. The D gene is left open where the match is weak. Not all rows give a size; the values are once, few, many and, for expanded clones, a class.

D gene	clone size	V gene	J gene	CDR3 protein	CDR3 DNA
TRBD1	-	TRBV7-2	TRBJ1-2	CASSSEGVGQGIYGYTF	TGTGCCAGCAGCTCGGAGGGGGTAGGACAGGGGATCTATGGCTACACCTTC
TRBD2	-	TRBV28	TRBJ2-7	CASLSGRVSEQYF	TGTGCCAGTCTTAGCGGGAGAGTATCCGAGCAGTACTTC
TRBD1	-	TRBV14	TRBJ2-2	CASSQADREFPELFF	TGTGCCAGCAGCCAAGCGGACAGGGAATTCCCGGAGCTGTTTTTT
-	-	TRBV28	TRBJ2-2	CASSPGAGNTGELFF	TGTGCCAGCAGTCCCGGTGCGGGGAACACCGGGGAGCTGTTTTTT
TRBD1	-	TRBV5-6	TRBJ1-2	CASSRIGGDGYTF	TGTGCCAGCAGCAGAATAGGGGGCGATGGCTACACCTTC
-	-	TRBV9	TRBJ1-2	CASSPSPGGKSGYTF	TGTGCCAGCAGCCCCAGCCCCGGCGGAAAAAGTGGCTACACCTTC
-	few	TRBV15	TRBJ2-1	CATSRDLAGAYNEQFF	TGTGCCACCAGCAGAGATCTGGCAGGTGCCTACAATGAGCAGTTCTTC
TRBD1	-	TRBV5-1	TRBJ1-4	CASSNGPGQGDEKLFF	TGCGCCAGCAGCAACGGACCGGGACAGGGAGACGAAAAACTGTTTTTT
TRBD1	-	TRBV14	TRBJ2-5	CASSRPGQVQETQYF	TGTGCCAGCAGCCGACCGGGACAGGTACAGGAGACCCAGTACTTC
-	-	TRBV4-2	TRBJ1-4	CASSQDRSNEKLFF	TGTGCCAGCAGCCAAGACAGGTCTAATGAAAAACTGTTTTTT
-	-	TRBV28	TRBJ2-1	CASSLTGFYNEQFF	TGTGCCAGCAGTTTAACGGGATTCTACAATGAGCAGTTCTTC
-	-	TRBV7-2	TRBJ2-3	CASRRAGGTDTQYF	TGTGCCAGCAGACGCGCCGGCGGGACAGATACGCAGTATTTT
-	-	TRBV7-2	TRBJ2-1	CASSLDAVSYNEQFF	TGTGCCAGCAGCTTAGACGCGGTTTCATACAATGAGCAGTTCTTC
TRBD1	-	TRBV5-1	TRBJ2-2	CASSLVRGQGAPSRTGELFF	TGCGCCAGCAGCTTGGTGAGAGGACAGGGCGCACCGAGTCGGACCGGGGAGCTGTTTTTT
-	once	TRBV19	TRBJ1-2	CASSTTGLSYGYTF	TGTGCCAGTAGCACAACAGGCTTGAGCTATGGCTACACCTTC
-	-	TRBV7-2	TRBJ2-7	CASSFSRTEQYF	TGTGCCAGCAGCTTCAGCCGTACGGAGCAGTACTTC
-	-	TRBV29-1	TRBJ2-3	CSVVRNLVPDTQYF	TGCAGCGTTGTTAGGAATCTGGTTCCAGATACGCAGTATTTT
-	-	TRBV7-8	TRBJ1-1	CASSWNGRNTEAFF	TGTGCCAGCAGCTGGAACGGCAGAAACACTGAAGCTTTCTTT
TRBD1	-	TRBV7-9	TRBJ2-5	CASSWTGLWETQYF	TGTGCCAGCAGCTGGACAGGGTTATGGGAGACCCAGTACTTC
-	-	TRBV5-7	TRBJ2-7	CASSLWFLAGEENYEQYF	TGTGCCAGCAGCTTGTGGTTCCTCGCGGGTGAGGAGAACTACGAGCAGTACTTC
-	-	TRBV27	TRBJ1-1	CASSTGLRTEAFF	TGTGCCAGCAGTACAGGGTTGCGGACTGAAGCTTTCTTT
-	-	TRBV18	TRBJ2-1	CASSPRAGGGGEQFF	TGTGCCAGCTCACCTCGGGCAGGGGGAGGAGGGGAGCAGTTCTTC
-	-	TRBV15	TRBJ2-3	CATSSGPGLGDTQYF	TGTGCCACCAGCAGCGGACCCGGCCTTGGAGATACGCAGTATTTT
-	once	TRBV9	TRBJ1-5	CASSEGGNGGNQPQHF	TGTGCCAGCAGCGAGGGGGGAAATGGGGGCAATCAGCCCCAGCATTTT
TRBD1	once	TRBV19	TRBJ1-1	CASSRDRGSGINTEAFF	TGTGCCAGTAGTAGGGACAGGGGGTCGGGGATTAATACTGAAGCTTTCTTT
TRBD2	few	TRBV19	TRBJ2-7	CASSIGGRNYEQYF	TGTGCCAGTAGTATAGGCGGGAGGAACTACGAGCAGTACTTC
-	-	TRBV9	TRBJ1-2	CASSHQNDYGYTF	TGTGCCAGCAGTCACCAGAACGACTATGGCTACACCTTC
-	-	TRBV19	TRBJ1-2	CASSILREDYPYGYTF	TGTGCCAGTAGTATACTCCGGGAAGATTACCCCTATGGCTACACCTTC
TRBD2	few	TRBV7-9	TRBJ2-7	CASSLGGLAGGPGEQYF	TGTGCCAGCAGCTTAGGGGGACTAGCGGGAGGGCCGGGCGAGCAGTACTTC
-	many	TRBV6-4	TRBJ2-2	CASSAEASTNTGELFF	TGTGCCAGCAGCGCCGAAGCTAGTACCAACACCGGGGAGCTGTTTTTT
-	once	TRBV5-1	TRBJ1-3	CASSLARSSGNTIYF	TGCGCCAGCAGCTTGGCCCGGAGCTCTGGAAACACCATATATTTT
-	-	TRBV7-9	TRBJ2-1	CASSRGATNPNSYNEQFF	TGTGCCAGCAGCCGGGGTGCTACTAACCCAAACTCCTACAATGAGCAGTTCTTC
-	-	TRBV11-1	TRBJ2-1	CASRFGGDANEQFF	TGTGCCAGCCGTTTCGGAGGGGACGCAAATGAGCAGTTCTTC
-	-	TRBV7-2	TRBJ2-7	CASSLNPPSYEQYF	TGTGCCAGCAGCTTAAATCCCCCCTCCTACGAGCAGTACTTC
TRBD2	-	TRBV9	TRBJ2-1	CASSVLAGGNNEQFF	TGTGCCAGCAGCGTTTTAGCGGGAGGGAACAATGAGCAGTTCTTC
-	-	TRBV6-6	TRBJ2-7	CASSPGPRVGYEQYF	TGTGCCAGCAGTCCCGGGCCGAGGGTCGGGTACGAGCAGTACTTC
TRBD2	-	TRBV27	TRBJ2-7	CASPPAGGYEQYF	TGTGCCAGCCCACCGGCGGGGGGATACGAGCAGTACTTC
TRBD1	-	TRBV7-9	TRBJ1-1	CASSLTGGRTEAFF	TGTGCCAGCAGCTTAACAGGGGGCCGGACTGAAGCTTTCTTT
-	-	TRBV20-1	TRBJ2-5	CSARAVETQYF	TGCAGTGCTAGAGCCGTAGAGACCCAGTACTTC
TRBD1	-	TRBV4-3	TRBJ2-1	CASSPRPGQGADEQFF	TGCGCCAGCAGCCCAAGACCGGGACAGGGGGCCGATGAGCAGTTCTTC
-	-	TRBV9	TRBJ2-3	CASRRAGISTDTQYF	TGTGCCAGCAGGCGAGCCGGGATTAGCACAGATACGCAGTATTTT
-	medium-sized	TRBV11-2	TRBJ1-1	CASSLDPSAYTEAFF	TGTGCCAGCAGCTTAGACCCCTCAGCCTACACTGAAGCTTTCTTT
-	-	TRBV10-3	TRBJ1-1	CAISETRHSTEAFF	TGTGCCATCAGTGAGACAAGACATTCGACTGAAGCTTTCTTT
TRBD1	-	TRBV19	TRBJ1-2	CASSIADRGLNGYTF	TGTGCCAGTAGTATAGCGGACAGGGGTCTTAATGGCTACACCTTC
-	few	TRBV5-8	TRBJ2-5	CASSQGGETQYF	TGTGCCAGCAGCCAGGGCGGAGAGACCCAGTACTTC
-	-	TRBV5-1	TRBJ2-4	CASSLSGDKNIQYF	TGCGCCAGCAGCTTGTCGGGTGACAAAAACATTCAGTACTTC
-	-	TRBV6-6	TRBJ2-3	CASEGNTDTQYF	TGTGCCAGCGAGGGAAACACAGATACGCAGTATTTT
-	-	TRBV30	TRBJ1-5	CAWSAARSGLYSNQPQHF	TGTGCCTGGAGTGCCGCTCGCTCGGGCCTATATAGCAATCAGCCCCAGCATTTT
-	-	TRBV6-6	TRBJ2-7	CASRDPGRSSYEQYF	TGTGCCAGCAGAGACCCGGGACGGTCCTCCTACGAGCAGTACTTC
TRBD1	-	TRBV5-4	TRBJ1-1	CASSRLGTGEAFF	TGTGCCAGCAGCAGATTGGGGACAGGTGAAGCTTTCTTT